A selection of T cell receptor beta chains follows, all from one sample in a study of shared clonotypes between healthy human individuals. TCRdb's copy holds only in-frame clones and misses some; the assay was immunoSEQ multiplex PCR. The table has 2 million to 2.5 million clones, around 93% seen once; the top ten hold approximately 0.39%. Sequences were obtained from naive CD4+ T cells from PBMCs. Receptor source: a man younger than 35 in good health. Some clones in this sample may be carry-over from other donors' samples. Both conserved end residues are part of each CDR3. A D gene is named only where the DNA matches it firmly. Only part of the rows carry a size: once, few, many, or a class if the clone is expanded.

TRBV5-1,TRBJ2-3,TRBD1,NA,TGCGCCAGCCGACAGGGGACAGATACGCAGTATTTT,CASRQGTDTQYF
TRBV28,TRBJ1-5,NA,few,TGTGCCAGCCACAGGGAGTGGGACAATCAGCCCCAGCATTTT,CASHREWDNQPQHF
TRBV28,TRBJ1-2,NA,NA,TGTGCCAGCAGTCCCGGTCGGGGTAACTATGGCTACACCTTC,CASSPGRGNYGYTF
TRBV6-5,TRBJ1-1,NA,NA,TGTGCCAGCAGGCGACGGTCACTCCCCGACACTGAAGCTTTCTTT,CASRRRSLPDTEAFF
TRBV28,TRBJ1-5,TRBD1,NA,TGTGCCAGCAGTTTGAGCTCCGGGACAGGGGGCTGGGGCAATCAGCCCCAGCATTTT,CASSLSSGTGGWGNQPQHF
TRBV20-1,TRBJ2-1,TRBD2,NA,TGCAGTGCTGGCCGCGGGAGGGGGGGGTTCTTC,CSAGRGRGGFF
TRBV18,TRBJ2-3,TRBD2,NA,TGTGCCAGCTCACCACAGCGAGCGGGAGGATTAGATACGCAGTATTTT,CASSPQRAGGLDTQYF
TRBV5-5,TRBJ2-5,TRBD1,NA,TGTGCCAGCAGCTTGGGCCGACAGGGGAGCCTCCTTAGTCAAGAGACCCAGTACTTC,CASSLGRQGSLLSQETQYF
TRBV28,TRBJ1-2,TRBD1,NA,TGTGCCAGCAAGGAGGGGACCCCGGGACAGGGGGATGGCTACACCTTC,CASKEGTPGQGDGYTF
TRBV28,TRBJ1-5,NA,NA,TGTGCCGTCAGATGGAGGAGTTCAGTCAATCAGCCCCAGCATTTT,CAVRWRSSVNQPQHF
TRBV5-1,TRBJ2-3,NA,NA,TGCGCCAGCTCAGCAGGTTCCCCCACAGATACGCAGTATTTT,CASSAGSPTDTQYF
TRBV6-1,TRBJ2-1,NA,NA,TGTGCCAGCAGTGAAGCGTGGACCTCCTACAATGAGCAGTTCTTC,CASSEAWTSYNEQFF
TRBV15,TRBJ1-3,NA,NA,TGTGCCACCAGCTTCGTGGGGCTTTCTGGAAACACCATATATTTT,CATSFVGLSGNTIYF